The rows below give T cell receptor beta chains drawn from one sample of a study of beta chain features in type 1 diabetes. Sequencing used immunoSEQ multiplex PCR; TCRdb keeps in-frame clones, though not all of them. The sample yields about 390,000 clones, around 10% seen once. Sequencing was performed on central memory CD4+ T cells from blood. The receptor set was obtained from a young man with type 1 diabetes. CDR3s include the opening cysteine and the closing phenylalanine or tryptophan. Fields, in order: clone size, J gene, D gene, V gene, CDR3 protein, CDR3 DNA. A D gene is named only where the DNA matches it firmly. Rows may omit the clone size; those that give it use once, few, many or a size class.

>few|TRBJ2-7|NA|TRBV6-1
CASSSGQSYEQYF
TGTGCCAGCAGTTCCGGACAGTCCTACGAGCAGTACTTC
>few|TRBJ2-3|NA|TRBV6-4
CASSVEAGQADTQYF
TGTGCCAGCAGTGTTGAGGCAGGTCAAGCAGATACGCAGTATTTT
>NA|TRBJ1-2|NA|TRBV5-1
CASSLEAGVDGYTF
TGCGCCAGCAGCTTGGAGGCAGGGGTCGATGGCTACACCTTC
>NA|TRBJ2-7|TRBD2|TRBV27
CASSPQTSAYEQYF
TGTGCCAGCAGTCCCCAGACTAGCGCCTACGAGCAGTACTTC
>NA|TRBJ2-1|TRBD2|TRBV4-1
CASSQEPGTSGYNEQFF
TGCGCCAGCAGCCAAGAACCCGGGACTAGCGGCTACAATGAGCAGTTCTTC
>NA|TRBJ2-3|NA|TRBV2
CASSRDLSDTQYF
TGTGCCAGCAGCCGCGACTTGTCAGATACGCAGTATTTT
>NA|TRBJ1-1|NA|TRBV5-1
CASSLEWTDSTEAFF
TGCGCCAGCAGCTTGGAATGGACAGACTCCACTGAAGCTTTCTTT
>few|TRBJ2-3|TRBD2|TRBV11-2
CASSLTLAGTSTDTQYF
TGTGCCAGCAGCTTAACACTAGCGGGGACAAGCACAGATACGCAGTATTTT
>NA|TRBJ2-1|TRBD2|TRBV18
CAGSSGTSGRGSYNEQFF
TGTGCCGGCTCATCGGGGACTAGCGGGAGGGGCTCCTACAATGAGCAGTTCTTC
>few|TRBJ2-2|NA|TRBV27
CASRGTNTGELFF
TGTGCCAGCAGGGGGACGAACACCGGGGAGCTGTTTTTT
>few|TRBJ2-1|NA|TRBV9
CASSPFRGEGTFEQFF
TGTGCCAGCAGCCCATTTAGGGGGGAGGGAACGTTTGAGCAGTTCTTC
>NA|TRBJ2-7|TRBD1|TRBV5-1
CASSFNRGNYEQYF
TGCGCCAGCAGCTTTAACAGGGGGAACTACGAGCAGTACTTC
>few|TRBJ2-7|NA|TRBV7-3
CASSWGSYEQYF
TGTGCCAGCAGCTGGGGAAGCTACGAGCAGTACTTC
>many|TRBJ2-7|TRBD2|TRBV28
CASSRSRLAGVEQYF
TGTGCCAGCAGTCGGAGCAGACTAGCGGGAGTTGAGCAGTACTTC